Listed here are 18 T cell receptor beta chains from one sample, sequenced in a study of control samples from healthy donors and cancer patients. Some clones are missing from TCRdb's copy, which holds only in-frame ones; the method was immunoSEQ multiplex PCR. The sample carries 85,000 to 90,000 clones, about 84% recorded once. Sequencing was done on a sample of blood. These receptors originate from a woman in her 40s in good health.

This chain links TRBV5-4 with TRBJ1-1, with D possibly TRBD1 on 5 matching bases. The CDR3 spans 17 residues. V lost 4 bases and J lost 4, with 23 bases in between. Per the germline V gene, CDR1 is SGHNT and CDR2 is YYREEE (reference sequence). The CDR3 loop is CASSHKGRGLGGTEAFF. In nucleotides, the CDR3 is TGTGCCAGCAGCCATAAGGGGAGGGGCCTCGGGGGCACTGAAGCTTTCTTT.

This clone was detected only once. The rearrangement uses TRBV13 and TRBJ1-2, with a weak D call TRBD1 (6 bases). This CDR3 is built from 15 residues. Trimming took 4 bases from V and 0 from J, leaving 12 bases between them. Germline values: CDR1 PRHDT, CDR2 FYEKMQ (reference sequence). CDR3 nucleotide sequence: TGTGCCAGCAGCTACACAGGGATCACTAACTATGGCTACACCTTC. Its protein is CASSYTGITNYGYTF.

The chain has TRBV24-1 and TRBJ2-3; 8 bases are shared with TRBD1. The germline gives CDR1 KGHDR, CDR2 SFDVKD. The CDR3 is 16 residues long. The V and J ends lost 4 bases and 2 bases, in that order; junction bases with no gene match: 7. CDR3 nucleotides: TGTGCCACCAGTGACCCGCAGGGGGCCCACACAGATACGCAGTATTTT. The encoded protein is CATSDPQGAHTDTQYF.

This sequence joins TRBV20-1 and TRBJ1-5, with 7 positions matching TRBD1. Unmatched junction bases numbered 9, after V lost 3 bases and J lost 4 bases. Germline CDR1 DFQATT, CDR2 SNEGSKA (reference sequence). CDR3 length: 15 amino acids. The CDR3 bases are TGCAGTGCTAGTGGACCAAGCAGGGGGAATCAGCCCCAGCATTTT. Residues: CSASGPSRGNQPQHF.

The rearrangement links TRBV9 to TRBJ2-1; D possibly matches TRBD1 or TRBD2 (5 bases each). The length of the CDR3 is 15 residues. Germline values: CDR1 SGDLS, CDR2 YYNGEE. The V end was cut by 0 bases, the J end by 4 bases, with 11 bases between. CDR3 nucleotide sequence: TGTGCCAGCAGCGTAGAAGGGACCCGTTACAATGAGCAGTTCTTC. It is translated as CASSVEGTRYNEQFF.

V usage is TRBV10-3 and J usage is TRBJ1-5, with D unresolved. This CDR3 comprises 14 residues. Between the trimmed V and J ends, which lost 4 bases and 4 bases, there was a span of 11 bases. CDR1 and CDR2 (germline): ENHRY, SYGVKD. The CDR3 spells CAISGGERNQPQHF. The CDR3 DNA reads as TGTGCCATCAGTGGAGGCGAGAGAAATCAGCCCCAGCATTTT.

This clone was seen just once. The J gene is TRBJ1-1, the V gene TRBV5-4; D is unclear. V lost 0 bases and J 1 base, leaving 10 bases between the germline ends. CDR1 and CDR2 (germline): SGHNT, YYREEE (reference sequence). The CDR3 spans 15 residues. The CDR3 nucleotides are TGTGCCAGCAGCTTGGGTGGGTCCTCGAACACTGAAGCTTTCTTT. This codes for CASSLGGSSNTEAFF. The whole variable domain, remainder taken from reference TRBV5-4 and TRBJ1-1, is ETGVTQSPTHLIKTRGQQVTLRCSSQSGHNTVSWYQQALGQGPQFIFQYYREEENGRGNFPPRFSGLQFPNYSSELNVNALELDDSALYLCASSLGGSSNTEAFFGQGTRLTVV.

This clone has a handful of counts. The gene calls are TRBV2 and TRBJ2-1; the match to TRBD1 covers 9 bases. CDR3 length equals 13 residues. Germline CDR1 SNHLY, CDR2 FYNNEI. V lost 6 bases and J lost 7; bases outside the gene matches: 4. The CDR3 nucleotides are TGTGCCAGCAGGGACAGGGGCCTTAATGAGCAGTTCTTC. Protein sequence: CASRDRGLNEQFF.

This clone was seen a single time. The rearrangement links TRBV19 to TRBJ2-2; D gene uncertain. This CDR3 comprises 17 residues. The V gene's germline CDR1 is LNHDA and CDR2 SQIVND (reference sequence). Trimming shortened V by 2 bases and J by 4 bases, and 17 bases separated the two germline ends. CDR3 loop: CASSIIFGSGFTGELFF. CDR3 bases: TGTGCCAGTAGTATAATTTTCGGCAGTGGTTTCACCGGGGAGCTGTTTTTT.

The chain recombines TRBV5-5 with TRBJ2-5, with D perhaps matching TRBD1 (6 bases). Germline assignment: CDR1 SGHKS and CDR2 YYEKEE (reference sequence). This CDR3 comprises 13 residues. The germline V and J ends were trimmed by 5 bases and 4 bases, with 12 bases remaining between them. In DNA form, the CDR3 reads TGTGCCAGCAGATCCGGGACAAGAGAGACCCAGTACTTC. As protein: CASRSGTRETQYF.

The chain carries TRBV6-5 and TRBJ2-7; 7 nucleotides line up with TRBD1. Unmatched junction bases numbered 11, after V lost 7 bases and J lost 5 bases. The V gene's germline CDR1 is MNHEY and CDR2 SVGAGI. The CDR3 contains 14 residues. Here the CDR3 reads CASTIRQGSHEQYF. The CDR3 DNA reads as TGTGCCAGCACGATCCGACAGGGTAGCCACGAGCAGTACTTC.

The CDR3 region is CASSLTMNTEAFF. CDR3 coding DNA: TGTGCCAGCAGCCTGACTATGAACACTGAAGCTTTCTTT. V is TRBV12-3 or TRBV12-4 and J is TRBJ1-1; D is undetermined. This CDR3 contains 13 residues. V dropped 6 bases and J dropped 0 bases, with 8 bases sitting between them.

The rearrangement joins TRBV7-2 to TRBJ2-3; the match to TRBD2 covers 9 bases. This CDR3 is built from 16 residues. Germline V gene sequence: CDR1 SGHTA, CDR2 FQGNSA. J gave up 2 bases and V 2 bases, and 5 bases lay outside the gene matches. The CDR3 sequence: CASSLMGGGVTDTQYF. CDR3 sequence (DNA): TGTGCCAGCAGCTTAATGGGCGGGGGGGTCACAGATACGCAGTATTTT.

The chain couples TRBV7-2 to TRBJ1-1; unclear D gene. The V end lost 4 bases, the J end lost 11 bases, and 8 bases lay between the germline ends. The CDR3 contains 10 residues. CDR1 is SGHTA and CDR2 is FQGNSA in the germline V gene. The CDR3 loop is CASSSRHAFF. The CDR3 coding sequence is TGTGCCAGCAGCTCCAGGCATGCTTTCTTT.

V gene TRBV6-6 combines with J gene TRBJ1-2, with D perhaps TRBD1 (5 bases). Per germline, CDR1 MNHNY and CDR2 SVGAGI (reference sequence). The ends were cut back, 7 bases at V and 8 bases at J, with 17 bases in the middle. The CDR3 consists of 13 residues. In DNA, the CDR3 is TGTGCCAGCAAAATAGGGGAAATGGGAGGCTACACCTTC. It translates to CASKIGEMGGYTF.

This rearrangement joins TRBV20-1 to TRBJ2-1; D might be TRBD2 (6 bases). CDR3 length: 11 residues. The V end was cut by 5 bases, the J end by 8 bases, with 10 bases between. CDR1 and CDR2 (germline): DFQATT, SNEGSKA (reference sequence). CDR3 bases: TGCAGTGCTGGGTGGGGGGATGAGCAGTTCTTC. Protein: CSAGWGDEQFF.

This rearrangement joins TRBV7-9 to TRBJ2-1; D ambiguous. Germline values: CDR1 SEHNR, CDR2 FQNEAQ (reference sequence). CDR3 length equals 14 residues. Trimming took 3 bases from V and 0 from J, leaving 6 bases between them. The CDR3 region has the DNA TGTGCCAGCAGCTTGACGAGCTCCTACAATGAGCAGTTCTTC. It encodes CASSLTSSYNEQFF.

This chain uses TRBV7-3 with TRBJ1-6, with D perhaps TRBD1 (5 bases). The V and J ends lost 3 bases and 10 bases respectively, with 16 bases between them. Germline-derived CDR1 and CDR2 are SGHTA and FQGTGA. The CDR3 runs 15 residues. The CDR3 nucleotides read TGTGCCAGCAGCTTGAACGGGAGGGGCCTCTCACCCCTCCACTTT. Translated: CASSLNGRGLSPLHF.